In this sample, the clone carrying this T cell receptor (beta chain) turned up once. This sample is drawn from a study of cytomegalovirus exposure and HLA in healthy donors. Study-wide background: In a previous analysis, some 120 million unique TCR beta sequences were found from 150 million to 200 million T cells.

A multiplex PCR was run with 60 Vbeta primers and 13 Jbeta primers. Assay: immunoSEQ multiplex PCR; the TCRdb copy retains only in-frame clones and omits some. The sample has roughly 130,000 clones, about four fifths seen once; the top ten hold 5% to 6%. The ends lost 9 bases at V and 7 bases at J; junction bases unmatched: 6. This CDR3 spans 13 amino acids. The germline CDR1 and CDR2 sequences are LNHDA and SQIVND (reference sequence). The chain has TRBV19 and TRBJ2-2; 9 bases are a match to TRBD1. Sequences were obtained from PBMCs. The sequence derives from a man aged 30 to 45 in good health and CMV-seronegative. The CDR3 bases are TGTGCCAGCAGGGGACAGGGAGGCGGGGAGCTGTTTTTT. Translating it yields CASRGQGGGELFF.